The 14 T cell receptor beta chains presented below share a single source sample, sequenced in a study of T-cell memory formation after mild COVID-19. A single record per CDR3 protein comes from TCRdb applying MiXCR to the 5' RACE reads. The table records approximately 580,000 distinct CDR3 sequences, around 21% of them present only once. Sequencing was done on a sample of PBMCs or a T cell subset sorted from them (not recorded which). These receptors all stem from an adult woman who had mild COVID-19 (a few samples of this study predate the infection). Cell type and time point are not known.

The V gene is TRBV29-1, the J gene TRBJ1-1, with 7 bases fitting TRBD1. Germline loops: CDR1 SQVTM, CDR2 ANQGSEA. Trimming took 4 bases from V and 4 from J; bases not matched to a gene: 6. The CDR3 has 13 residues. This chain's CDR3 is CSVGRGPATEAFF. The DNA for the CDR3 is TGCAGCGTTGGGAGGGGGCCTGCCACTGAAGCTTTCTTT.

This clonotype was found a few times. The rearrangement links TRBV24-1 to TRBJ2-3; 11 nucleotides match TRBD2. This CDR3 is built from 15 residues. With 7 bases clipped from V and 3 bases from J, the junction kept 5 bases outside the gene matches. Germline V lookup: CDR1 KGHDR, CDR2 SFDVKD. The CDR3 here is CATRGGTSGTDTQYF. CDR3 nucleotide sequence: TGTGCCACCAGAGGCGGGACTAGCGGAACAGATACGCAGTATTTT.

The V and J genes are TRBV6-2 or TRBV6-3 and TRBJ2-1, with a possible D match to TRBD2 (5 bases). Germline values: CDR1 MNHEY, CDR2 SVGEGT. CDR3 length equals 13 residues. Trimming removed 2 bases from V and 9 bases from J, with 11 bases in between. The CDR3 sequence is CASSYIGVGEQFF. In nucleotides, the CDR3 is TGTGCCAGCAGTTACATCGGGGTCGGTGAGCAGTTCTTC.

There are a few counts of this clonotype. The chain carries TRBV25-1 and TRBJ2-7; maybe TRBD1 (6 bases). This CDR3 is built from 14 residues. Germline values: CDR1 MGHDK, CDR2 SYGVNS. V was trimmed by 6 bases and J by 2 bases, leaving 14 bases between them. The CDR3 nucleotides are TGTGCCAGCAGAGCCCCCAAGGGGGCCTACGAGCAGTACTTC. Translating it yields CASRAPKGAYEQYF.

This chain uses TRBV6-5 with TRBJ2-1; maybe TRBD1 (6 bases). The germline gives CDR1 MNHEY, CDR2 SVGAGI. The CDR3 covers 14 residues. V was pared by 5 bases and J by 4 bases, with 12 bases between. The CDR3 here is CASSLDDRYNEQFF. CDR3 nucleotide sequence: TGTGCCAGCAGTCTAGACGACAGGTACAATGAGCAGTTCTTC.

A few counts support this clonotype. V gene TRBV5-1 combines with J gene TRBJ1-6; D call uncertain. In germline, CDR1 is SGHRS, CDR2 YFSETQ. CDR3 length: 14 residues. Trimming stripped 2 bases from V and 8 bases from J, with 11 bases between. CDR3 loop: CASSFFGSDSPLHF. In DNA, the CDR3 is TGCGCCAGCAGCTTTTTTGGATCGGATTCACCCCTCCACTTT.

This clonotype was seen a handful of times. The chain recombines TRBV25-1 with TRBJ2-5; 11 bases align to TRBD1. Trimming cost V 3 bases and J 2 bases; bases outside gene matches: 8. Germline V gene data show CDR1 as MGHDK and CDR2 as SYGVNS. The CDR3 length is 17 residues. The CDR3 sequence: CASSDPAGTGGQETQYF. Written as DNA, the CDR3 is TGTGCCAGCAGTGACCCTGCAGGGACAGGGGGACAAGAGACCCAGTACTTC.

This clonotype appeared a few times. The chain recombines TRBV9 with TRBJ2-1; 10 positions agree with TRBD1. J was trimmed by 7 bases and V by 4 bases; bases with no gene match: 11. Germline CDR1 reads SGDLS; CDR2 reads YYNGEE. This CDR3 comprises 16 residues. The CDR3 DNA reads as TGTGCCAGCAGCTCCCGGACAGGGGACAGGGGAAATGAGCAGTTCTTC. This sequence encodes CASSSRTGDRGNEQFF.

This rearrangement joins TRBV19 to TRBJ2-5, with 7 bases that match TRBD1. Germline CDR1 reads LNHDA; CDR2 reads SQIVND (reference sequence). V dropped 6 bases and J dropped 6; count of bases not matched to a gene: 13. CDR3 length equals 15 residues. CDR3 in amino acids: CASSPPGQNKKTQYF. The CDR3 coding sequence is TGTGCCAGTAGCCCTCCGGGACAGAATAAGAAGACCCAGTACTTC.

This clonotype was seen at least ten times. V and J are TRBV5-1 and TRBJ2-3; 10 bases are shared with TRBD1. V lost 4 bases to trimming and J lost 1 base; unmatched junction nucleotides: 3. Germline V lookup: CDR1 SGHRS, CDR2 YFSETQ. The CDR3 extends over 15 amino acids. CDR3 in amino acids: CASSTGTGGTDTQYF. For the CDR3, the DNA is TGCGCCAGCAGCACCGGGACAGGGGGCACAGATACGCAGTATTTT.

This clonotype has more than one count but fewer than ten. In DNA, the CDR3 is TGCAGTGCTAGAGGCACGGAGGGCCGGGCTTACGAGCAGTACTTC. It translates to CSARGTEGRAYEQYF. The rearrangement links TRBV20-1 to TRBJ2-7, with a weak D call TRBD2 (6 bases). This CDR3 has 15 amino acids. CDR1 and CDR2 (germline): DFQATT, SNEGSKA (reference sequence). V was shortened by 1 base and J by 4 bases, with 17 bases between the two germline ends.

This clonotype showed up just a few times. The rearrangement links TRBV7-9 to TRBJ2-1; maybe TRBD1 (5 bases). Germline assignment: CDR1 SEHNR and CDR2 FQNEAQ (reference sequence). The CDR3 is made up of 17 amino acids. The V gene lost 5 bases and the J gene lost 0 bases, with 17 bases spanning the gap. CDR3 sequence (DNA): TGTGCCAGCAGCATACTGAGACAGAATAGCTCCTACAATGAGCAGTTCTTC. It encodes CASSILRQNSSYNEQFF.

This clonotype showed up just a few times. The rearrangement links TRBV21-1 to TRBJ2-7; TRBD1, the table's D call, was not compared with the DNA. TRBV21-1 is noted as a pseudogene. There are 12 residues in the CDR3. This CDR3 is CASSTPGDEQYF. The DNA of the CDR3 is TGTGCCAGCAGCACCCCCGGCGACGAGCAGTACTTC.

This clonotype was counted between two and nine times. The chain combines TRBV20-1 with TRBJ1-2, with D possibly matching TRBD1 (5 bases). The V gene's germline CDR1 is DFQATT and CDR2 SNEGSKA (reference sequence). The CDR3 sequence is 13 residues long. V shed 5 bases and J shed 8 bases, with 18 bases lying between them. The CDR3 here is CSAPKTDDGGYTF. The DNA of the CDR3 is TGCAGTGCTCCCAAGACAGACGATGGGGGCTACACCTTC.